These T cell receptor beta chains were read from a single sample in a study of shared clonotypes between healthy human individuals. TCRdb's table, derived via immunoSEQ multiplex PCR, lists solely in-frame clones and lacks some. The sample lists approximately 2.3 million clones; 85% to 95% were seen once. The source material was naive CD4+ T cells from PBMCs. Source of these receptors: a man between 18 and 35 years old in good health. Some clones in this sample may be carry-over from other donors' samples. Each CDR3 is given with its conserved first and last residue. Size is stated for part of the rows, as once, few or many counts, or as a class when the clone is expanded.

j_gene	abundance	v_gene	CDR3aa
TRBJ2-7	-	TRBV30	CAWRLAGTYEQYF
TRBJ1-1	-	TRBV5-1	CASSLEKGEAFF
TRBJ2-7	-	TRBV19	CASSIWSGTYEQYF
TRBJ2-3	-	TRBV7-2	CASSFSGLRDTQYF
TRBJ1-2	-	TRBV28	CASSLDGRGYTF
TRBJ2-1	-	TRBV5-1	CASSSAGLADRGPLNEQFF
TRBJ1-2	-	TRBV28	CASTDTGGYGYTF
TRBJ1-5	-	TRBV6-4	CASFTGSNQPQHF
TRBJ1-3	-	TRBV18	CASSPVAGNSGNTIYF
TRBJ2-7	-	TRBV5-1	CASSSPGSSYEQYF
TRBJ2-5	-	TRBV6-6	CASSYYVGRETQYF
TRBJ1-1	-	TRBV5-5	CASSLFIVSNTEAFF
TRBJ2-5	-	TRBV27	CASSTPLRDRAGTQYF
TRBJ2-7	-	TRBV5-1	CASSFSLAGDFYEQYF
TRBJ2-5	-	TRBV21-1	CASIPGRARETQYF
TRBJ2-1	-	TRBV7-8	CASSLVPSARNEQFF
TRBJ2-7	-	TRBV5-1	CASSSDRGPLEQYF
TRBJ1-5	-	TRBV19	CASENVGWDNQPQHF
TRBJ2-1	once	TRBV9	CASSQGRFSYNEQFF
TRBJ1-1	-	TRBV9	CASSRKEGPSTEAFF
TRBJ2-7	-	TRBV28	CASSPLETGDEQYF
TRBJ1-2	-	TRBV30	CAWSEGSGYGYTF
TRBJ1-2	-	TRBV4-2	CASSQDRAANYGYTF
TRBJ2-7	-	TRBV7-2	CASSRDPSYEQYF
TRBJ2-1	-	TRBV9	CASSVVGTGSDEQFF
TRBJ1-1	few	TRBV6-5	CASSYSLEAEAFF
TRBJ2-2	-	TRBV7-2	CASSLAHGTGLTGELFF
TRBJ1-1	-	TRBV28	CASSLGTLNTEAFF
TRBJ2-7	once	TRBV4-3	CASSQEGQRPYEQYF
TRBJ1-2	-	TRBV5-1	CASSSYSRDSRIYGYTF
TRBJ2-7	-	TRBV5-1	CASSLAPSGASYEQYF
TRBJ1-2	-	TRBV19	CASSGTVNGYTF
TRBJ1-1	-	TRBV5-1	CASSLQPGGIAEAFF
TRBJ2-5	-	TRBV29-1	CSVLRGEETQYF
TRBJ2-1	-	TRBV11-2	CASSSAGYSYNEQFF
TRBJ1-1	-	TRBV5-1	CASSFPGPNTEAFF
TRBJ2-5	few	TRBV5-1	CASSLGAAQETQYF
TRBJ1-3	-	TRBV2	CASRGQAISGNTIYF
TRBJ1-1	-	TRBV28	CASSLSGAEAFF
TRBJ1-1	-	TRBV7-3	CASSNPPGATEAFF
TRBJ2-2	-	TRBV7-2	CASRAEGELFF
TRBJ1-2	-	TRBV29-1	CSVARGSDYGYTF
TRBJ1-4	-	TRBV28	CASLGRVHEKLFF
TRBJ1-1	-	TRBV28	CASTFSTEAFF